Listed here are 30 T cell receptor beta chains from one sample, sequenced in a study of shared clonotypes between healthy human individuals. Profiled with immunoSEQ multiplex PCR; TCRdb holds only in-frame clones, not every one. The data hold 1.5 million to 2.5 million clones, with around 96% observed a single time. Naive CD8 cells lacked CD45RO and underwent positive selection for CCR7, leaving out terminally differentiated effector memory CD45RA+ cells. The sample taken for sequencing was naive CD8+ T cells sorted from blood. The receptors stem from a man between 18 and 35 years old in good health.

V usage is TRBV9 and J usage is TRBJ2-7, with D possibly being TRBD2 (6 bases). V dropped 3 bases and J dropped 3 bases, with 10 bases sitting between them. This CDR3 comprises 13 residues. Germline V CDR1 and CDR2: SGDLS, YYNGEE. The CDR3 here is CASSEGGDYEQYF. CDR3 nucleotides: TGTGCCAGCAGCGAGGGCGGGGACTACGAGCAGTACTTC.

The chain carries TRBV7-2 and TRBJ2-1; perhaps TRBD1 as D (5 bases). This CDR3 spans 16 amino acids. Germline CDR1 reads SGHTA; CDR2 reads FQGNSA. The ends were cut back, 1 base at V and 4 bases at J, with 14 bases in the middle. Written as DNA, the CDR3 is TGTGCCAGCAGCTTAGAATGGGGCAAGGGTTACAATGAGCAGTTCTTC. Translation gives CASSLEWGKGYNEQFF.

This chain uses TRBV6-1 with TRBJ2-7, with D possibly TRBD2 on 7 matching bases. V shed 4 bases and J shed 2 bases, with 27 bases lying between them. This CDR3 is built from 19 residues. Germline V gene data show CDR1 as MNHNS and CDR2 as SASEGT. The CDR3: CASSVGQEVAGRAPYEQYF. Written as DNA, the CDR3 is TGTGCCAGCAGTGTGGGACAAGAGGTAGCGGGTAGGGCCCCCTACGAGCAGTACTTC.

The CDR3 reads CASSLEGLGWGYEQYF. The DNA of the CDR3 is TGTGCCAGCAGCTTAGAGGGCCTCGGGTGGGGCTACGAGCAGTACTTC. The chain links TRBV7-9 to TRBJ2-7, with unresolved D. Trimming took 1 base from V and 3 from J, leaving 16 bases between them. Germline CDR1 reads SEHNR; CDR2 reads FQNEAQ (reference sequence). The CDR3 length is 16 residues.

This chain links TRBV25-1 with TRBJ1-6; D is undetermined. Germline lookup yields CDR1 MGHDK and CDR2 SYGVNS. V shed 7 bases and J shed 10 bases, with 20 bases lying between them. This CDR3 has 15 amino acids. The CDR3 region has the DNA TGTGCCAGCAATGGAGGGCGGCTTTATGGCTCACCCCTCCACTTT. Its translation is CASNGGRLYGSPLHF. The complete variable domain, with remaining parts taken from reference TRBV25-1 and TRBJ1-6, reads EADIYQTPRYLVIGTGKKITLECSQTMGHDKMYWYQQDPGMELHLIHYSYGVNSTEKGDLSSESTVSRIRTEHFPLTLESARPSHTSQYLCASNGGRLYGSPLHFGNGTRLTVT.

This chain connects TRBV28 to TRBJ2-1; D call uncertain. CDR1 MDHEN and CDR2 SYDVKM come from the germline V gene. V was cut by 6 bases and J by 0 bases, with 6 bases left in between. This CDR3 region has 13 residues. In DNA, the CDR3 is TGTGCCAGCAGCCGAAGCTCCTACAATGAGCAGTTCTTC. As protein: CASSRSSYNEQFF.

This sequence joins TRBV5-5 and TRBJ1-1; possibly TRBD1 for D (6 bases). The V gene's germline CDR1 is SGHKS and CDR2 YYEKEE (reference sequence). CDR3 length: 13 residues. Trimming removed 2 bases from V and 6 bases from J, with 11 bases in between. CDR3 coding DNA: TGTGCCAGCAGCTTCCAGGGGCAGGCTGAAGCTTTCTTT. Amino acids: CASSFQGQAEAFF.

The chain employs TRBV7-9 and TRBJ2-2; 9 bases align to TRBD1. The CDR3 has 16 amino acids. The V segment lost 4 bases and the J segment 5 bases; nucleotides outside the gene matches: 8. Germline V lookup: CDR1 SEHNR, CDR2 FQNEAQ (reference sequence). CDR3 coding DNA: TGTGCCAGCAGCTCACCCTGGGACAGGGTAACCGGGGAGCTGTTTTTT. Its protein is CASSSPWDRVTGELFF.

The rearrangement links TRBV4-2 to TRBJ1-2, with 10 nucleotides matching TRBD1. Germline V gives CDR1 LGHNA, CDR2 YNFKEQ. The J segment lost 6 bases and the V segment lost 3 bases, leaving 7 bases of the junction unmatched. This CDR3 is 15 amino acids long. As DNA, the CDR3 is TGTGCCAGCAGCCATCCGGGACAGGGGTCCCATGGCTACACCTTC. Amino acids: CASSHPGQGSHGYTF.

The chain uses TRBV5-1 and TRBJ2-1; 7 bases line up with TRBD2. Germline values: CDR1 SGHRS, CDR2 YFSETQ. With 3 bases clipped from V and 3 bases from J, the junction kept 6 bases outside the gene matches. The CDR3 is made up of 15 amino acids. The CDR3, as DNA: TGCGCCAGCAGCTGGCAGCGGGAAGACTACAATGAGCAGTTCTTC. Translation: CASSWQREDYNEQFF.

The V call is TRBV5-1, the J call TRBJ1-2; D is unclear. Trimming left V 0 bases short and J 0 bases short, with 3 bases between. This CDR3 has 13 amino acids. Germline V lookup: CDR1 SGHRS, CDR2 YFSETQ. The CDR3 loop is CASSLGTNYGYTF. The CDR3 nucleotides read TGCGCCAGCAGCTTGGGAACTAACTATGGCTACACCTTC.

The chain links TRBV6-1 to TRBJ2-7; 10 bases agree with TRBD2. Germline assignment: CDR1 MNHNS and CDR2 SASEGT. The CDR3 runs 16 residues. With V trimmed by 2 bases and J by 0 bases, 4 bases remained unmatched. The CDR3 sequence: CASSEPSGGSSYEQYF. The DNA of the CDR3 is TGTGCCAGCAGTGAACCTAGCGGGGGAAGCTCCTACGAGCAGTACTTC.

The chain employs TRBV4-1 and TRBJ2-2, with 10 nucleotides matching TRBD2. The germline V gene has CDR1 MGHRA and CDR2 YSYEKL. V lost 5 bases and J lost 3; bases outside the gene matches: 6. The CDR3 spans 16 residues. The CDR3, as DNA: TGCGCCAGCAGCGCCTGGACTAGCGGATACACCGGGGAGCTGTTTTTT. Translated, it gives CASSAWTSGYTGELFF.

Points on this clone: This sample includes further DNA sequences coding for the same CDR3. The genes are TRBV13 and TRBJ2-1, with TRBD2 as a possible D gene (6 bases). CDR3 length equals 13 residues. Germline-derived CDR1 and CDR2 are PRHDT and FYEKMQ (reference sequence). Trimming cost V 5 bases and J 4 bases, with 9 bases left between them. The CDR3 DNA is TGTGCCAGCAGCCTGGGAGGTTACAATGAGCAGTTCTTC. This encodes CASSLGGYNEQFF.

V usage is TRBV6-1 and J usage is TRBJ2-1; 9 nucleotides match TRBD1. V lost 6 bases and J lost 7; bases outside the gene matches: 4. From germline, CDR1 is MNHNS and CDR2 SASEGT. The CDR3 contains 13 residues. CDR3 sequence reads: CASSRTGANEQFF. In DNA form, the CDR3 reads TGTGCCAGCAGCCGGACAGGGGCGAATGAGCAGTTCTTC.

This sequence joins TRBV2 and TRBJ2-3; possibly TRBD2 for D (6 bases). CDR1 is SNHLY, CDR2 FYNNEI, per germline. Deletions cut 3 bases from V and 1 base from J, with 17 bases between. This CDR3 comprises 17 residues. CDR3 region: CASSDPSGGEGTDTQYF. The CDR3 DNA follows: TGTGCCAGCAGTGACCCCTCGGGTGGGGAGGGCACAGATACGCAGTATTTT.

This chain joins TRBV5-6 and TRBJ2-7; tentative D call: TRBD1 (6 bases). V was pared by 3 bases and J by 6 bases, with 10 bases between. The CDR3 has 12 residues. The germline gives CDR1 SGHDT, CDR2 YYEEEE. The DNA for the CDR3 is TGTGCCAGCAGCTCAGGGGTTGGCGAGCAGTACTTC. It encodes CASSSGVGEQYF.

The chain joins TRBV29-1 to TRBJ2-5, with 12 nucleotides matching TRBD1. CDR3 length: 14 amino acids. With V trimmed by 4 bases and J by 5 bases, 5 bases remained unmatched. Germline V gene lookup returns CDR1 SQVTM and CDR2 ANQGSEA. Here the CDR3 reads CSVAGTGGAETQYF. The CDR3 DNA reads TGCAGCGTTGCCGGGACAGGGGGCGCGGAGACCCAGTACTTC.

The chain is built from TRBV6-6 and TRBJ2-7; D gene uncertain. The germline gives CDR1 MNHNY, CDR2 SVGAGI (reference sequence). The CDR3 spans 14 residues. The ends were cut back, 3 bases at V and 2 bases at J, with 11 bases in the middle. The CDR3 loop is CASSYYGRTYEQYF. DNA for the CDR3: TGTGCCAGCAGTTATTACGGCCGAACCTACGAGCAGTACTTC.

This chain's CDR3 is CASSRGQFNEKLFF. The DNA of the CDR3 is TGTGCCAGCAGCCGGGGACAGTTTAATGAAAAACTGTTTTTT. The chain carries TRBV5-8 and TRBJ1-4; 7 bases are a match to TRBD1. CDR1 and CDR2 from the germline V gene are SGHTS and YDEGEE. The V and J ends lost 4 bases and 4 bases, in that order; junction bases with no gene match: 4. The CDR3 runs to 14 residues.

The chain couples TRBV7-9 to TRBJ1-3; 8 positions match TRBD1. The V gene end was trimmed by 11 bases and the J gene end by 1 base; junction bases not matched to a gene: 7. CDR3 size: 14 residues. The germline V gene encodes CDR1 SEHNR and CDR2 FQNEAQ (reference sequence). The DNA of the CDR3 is TGTGCCTTAATACAGGGGGTGTCTGGAAACACCATATATTTT. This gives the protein CALIQGVSGNTIYF.

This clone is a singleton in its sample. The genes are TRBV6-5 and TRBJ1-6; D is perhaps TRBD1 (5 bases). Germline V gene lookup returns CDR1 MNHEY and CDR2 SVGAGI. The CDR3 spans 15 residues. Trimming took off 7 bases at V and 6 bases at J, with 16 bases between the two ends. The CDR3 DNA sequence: TGTGCCAGCACGCCCTCCGGGGCGAGTAATTCACCCCTCCACTTT. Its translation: CASTPSGASNSPLHF.

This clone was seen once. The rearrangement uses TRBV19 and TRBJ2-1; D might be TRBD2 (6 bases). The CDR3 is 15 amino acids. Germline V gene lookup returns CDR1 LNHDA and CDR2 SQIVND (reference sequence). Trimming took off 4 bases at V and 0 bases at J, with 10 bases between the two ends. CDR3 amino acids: CASSRREPSYNEQFF. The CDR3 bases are TGTGCCAGTAGTAGGAGGGAGCCCTCCTACAATGAGCAGTTCTTC.

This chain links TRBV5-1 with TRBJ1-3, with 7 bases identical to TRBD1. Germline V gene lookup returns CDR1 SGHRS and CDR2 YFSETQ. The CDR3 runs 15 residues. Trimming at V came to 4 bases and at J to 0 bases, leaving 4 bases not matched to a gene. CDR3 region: CASSGDSRSGNTIYF. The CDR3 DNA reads TGCGCCAGCAGCGGGGACAGTCGCTCTGGAAACACCATATATTTT.

CDR3 sequence: CASSSSMVGGLPYEQYF. The CDR3 DNA reads TGTGCCAGCAGCTCTAGCATGGTAGGGGGGCTTCCCTACGAGCAGTACTTC. This sequence joins TRBV7-8 and TRBJ2-7; D may be TRBD1 or TRBD2 (6 bases each). Trimming shortened V by 4 bases and J by 2 bases, and 21 bases separated the two germline ends. The CDR3 loop spans 17 amino acids. Germline lookup yields CDR1 SGHVS and CDR2 FQNEAQ.

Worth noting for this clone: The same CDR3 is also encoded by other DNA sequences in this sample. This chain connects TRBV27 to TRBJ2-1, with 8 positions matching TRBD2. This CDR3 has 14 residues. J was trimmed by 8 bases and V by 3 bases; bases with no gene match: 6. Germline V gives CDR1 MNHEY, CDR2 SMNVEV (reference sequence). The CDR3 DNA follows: TGTGCCAGCAGTTTGAGCGGGAGTTACGATGAGCAGTTCTTC. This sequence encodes CASSLSGSYDEQFF.

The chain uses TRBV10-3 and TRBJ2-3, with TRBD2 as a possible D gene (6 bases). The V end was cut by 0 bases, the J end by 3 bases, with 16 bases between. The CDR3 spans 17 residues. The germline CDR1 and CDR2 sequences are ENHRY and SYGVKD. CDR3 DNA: TGTGCCATCAGTGAGTCGATTCGGGGGTTGTGGACAGATACGCAGTATTTT. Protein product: CAISESIRGLWTDTQYF.

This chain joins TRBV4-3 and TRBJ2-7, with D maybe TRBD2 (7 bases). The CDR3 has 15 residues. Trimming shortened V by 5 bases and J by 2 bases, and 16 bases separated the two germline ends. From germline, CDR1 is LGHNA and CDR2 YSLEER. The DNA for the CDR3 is TGCGCCAGCAGCATCTGGGGGGGGCCGGCCTACGAGCAGTACTTC. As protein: CASSIWGGPAYEQYF.

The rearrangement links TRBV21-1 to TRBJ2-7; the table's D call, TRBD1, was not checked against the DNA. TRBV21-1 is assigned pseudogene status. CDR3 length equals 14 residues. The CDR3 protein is CASRTVRRPGESYF. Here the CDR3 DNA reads TGTGCCAGCAGAACTGTAAGGAGGCCAGGGGAATCGTACTTC.

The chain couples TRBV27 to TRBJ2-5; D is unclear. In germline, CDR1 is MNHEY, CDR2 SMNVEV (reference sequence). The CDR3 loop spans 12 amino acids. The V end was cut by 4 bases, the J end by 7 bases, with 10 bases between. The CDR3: CASSSPVGTQYF. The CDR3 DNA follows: TGTGCCAGCAGTTCGCCCGTAGGGACCCAGTACTTC.